This passage covers 5 T cell receptor beta chains from one sample sequenced in a study of T-cell memory formation after mild COVID-19. Each CDR3 protein is one row after TCRdb ran MiXCR on the 5' RACE reads. The table shows about 55,000 distinct CDR3 sequences, with about 27% occurring only once. The sequenced sample was PBMCs or a T cell subset sorted from them (not recorded which). These receptors all stem from a man aged 18 to 30 who had mild COVID-19 (a few samples of this study predate the infection). Cell type and time point are not known.

This clonotype was seen more than once but under ten times. In DNA form, the CDR3 reads TGCGCCAGCAGCCAGCGAATTAGTAGCTACGAGCAGTACTTC. This gives the protein CASSQRISSYEQYF. The V gene is TRBV4-1, the J gene TRBJ2-7; D gene uncertain. V lost 3 bases, J lost 3 bases, and 12 bases lay in between. The CDR3 has 14 amino acids. Germline CDR1 is MGHRA and CDR2 is YSYEKL.

V gene TRBV5-1 combines with J gene TRBJ2-7, with 9 bases lining up with TRBD1. The CDR3 extends over 16 amino acids. The V gene end was trimmed by 4 bases and the J gene end by 0 bases; junction bases not matched to a gene: 8. The germline gives CDR1 SGHRS, CDR2 YFSETQ. The chain's CDR3 is CASSDRDRASSYEQYF. CDR3 nucleotides: TGCGCCAGCAGCGACCGGGACAGGGCGAGCTCCTACGAGCAGTACTTC.

The chain recombines TRBV7-2 with TRBJ1-1; 10 bases align to TRBD1. The CDR3 has 16 amino acids. The V gene end was trimmed by 4 bases and the J gene end by 4 bases; junction bases not matched to a gene: 9. CDR1 and CDR2 (germline): SGHTA, FQGNSA. The CDR3 here is CASSYKGQGFGTEAFF. Here the CDR3 DNA reads TGTGCCAGCAGCTATAAGGGACAGGGGTTCGGCACTGAAGCTTTCTTT.

The rearrangement uses TRBV6-6 and TRBJ2-5; D possibly uses TRBD1 or TRBD2 (5 bases each). The CDR3 spans 15 residues. Between the trimmed V and J ends, which lost 4 bases and 4 bases, there was a span of 16 bases. Germline lookup yields CDR1 MNHNY and CDR2 SVGAGI (reference sequence). CDR3 in DNA: TGTGCCAGCAGTTCCCCTTTCGGGGACGGAGAGACCCAGTACTTC. Translated, it gives CASSSPFGDGETQYF.

This clonotype came up many times. The chain has TRBV6-4 and TRBJ2-3; perhaps TRBD2 as D (5 bases). The CDR3 contains 14 residues. Germline assignment: CDR1 MRHNA and CDR2 SNTAGT. V was cut by 3 bases and J by 0 bases, with 7 bases left in between. The CDR3 loop reads CASSERGSTDTQYF. Written as DNA, the CDR3 is TGTGCCAGCAGTGAAAGAGGGAGCACAGATACGCAGTATTTT.